Listed below are T cell receptor beta chains from one sample, sequenced in a study of control samples from healthy donors and cancer patients. Method: immunoSEQ multiplex PCR; TCRdb's copy keeps in-frame clones and lacks some. The profile covers some 150,000 clones, with around 90% appearing a single time and about 4.9% taken by the ten largest. The sequencing sample was made of blood. Every receptor here comes from a man aged 25-45 years in good health. Each CDR3 is given with its conserved first and last residue. Fields, in order: V gene, clone size, D gene, J gene, CDR3 protein, CDR3 DNA. D genes are given only for firm matches. Only part of the rows carry a size: once, few, many, or a class if the clone is expanded.

>TRBV6-4|.|TRBD1|TRBJ1-5
CASSETGDSNQPQHF
TGTGCCAGCAGTGAGACAGGGGATAGCAATCAGCCCCAGCATTTT
>TRBV19|.|.|TRBJ2-1
CATRQSQLPNEQFF
TGTGCCACCCGACAGTCACAACTACCCAATGAGCAGTTCTTC
>TRBV24-1|.|.|TRBJ2-2
CATSRIGTTNTGELFF
TGTGCCACCAGTCGCATAGGGACAACGAACACCGGGGAGCTGTTTTTT
>TRBV6-2/TRBV6-3|.|.|TRBJ2-1
CASSYARGGLGEQFF
TGTGCCAGCAGTTACGCAAGGGGCGGACTGGGGGAGCAGTTCTTC
>TRBV28|.|.|TRBJ1-1
CASSGADAMNTEAFF
TGTGCCAGCAGTGGGGCCGATGCCATGAACACTGAAGCTTTCTTT
>TRBV7-2|once|.|TRBJ2-7
CASSYAALASSYEQYF
TGTGCCAGCAGCTACGCCGCCTTAGCCAGCTCCTACGAGCAGTACTTC
>TRBV5-6|.|.|TRBJ1-1
CASSLDPQNTEAFF
TGTGCCAGCAGCTTGGACCCTCAGAACACTGAAGCTTTCTTT
>TRBV28|.|.|TRBJ2-3
CASSFRGTSTDTQYF
TGTGCCAGCAGTTTCAGGGGCACCAGCACAGATACGCAGTATTTT
>TRBV5-6|.|TRBD1|TRBJ2-7
CASSSRGRGYYEQYF
TGTGCCAGCAGCTCCAGGGGGCGCGGGTACTACGAGCAGTACTTC
>TRBV9|.|.|TRBJ2-1
CASSVDGYSYNEQFF
TGTGCCAGCAGCGTAGACGGTTACTCCTACAATGAGCAGTTCTTC
>TRBV11-2|.|.|TRBJ2-7
CASSLVGGRSYEQYF
TGTGCCAGCAGCTTAGTCGGCGGGCGCTCCTACGAGCAGTACTTC
>TRBV11-3|.|TRBD1|TRBJ2-3
CASSPGLGTAQDTQYF
TGTGCCAGCAGCCCCGGCTTAGGGACAGCACAAGATACGCAGTATTTT
>TRBV5-1|.|TRBD2|TRBJ2-3
CASSLEPSGGQNTDTQYF
TGCGCCAGCAGCTTGGAGCCTAGCGGGGGGCAAAACACAGATACGCAGTATTTT
>TRBV6-5|.|.|TRBJ1-2
CASRRGDYGYTF
TGTGCCAGCAGGAGAGGGGACTATGGCTACACCTTC
>TRBV30|.|.|TRBJ1-5
CAWSGGGSQPQHF
TGTGCCTGGTCCGGCGGAGGGAGTCAGCCCCAGCATTTT
>TRBV6-2/TRBV6-3|.|TRBD1|TRBJ1-1
CASSPGGAVETEAFF
TGTGCCAGCAGCCCAGGGGGCGCAGTTGAAACTGAAGCTTTCTTT
>TRBV3-1/TRBV3-2|.|.|TRBJ2-7
CASSHSGPYEQYF
TGTGCCAGCAGCCATTCGGGACCCTACGAGCAGTACTTC
>TRBV9|.|TRBD1|TRBJ1-3
CASSPDRVAGNTIYF
TGTGCCAGCAGCCCCGACAGGGTAGCAGGAAACACCATATATTTT
>TRBV5-6|.|.|TRBJ2-4
CASSWQGTKNIQYF
TGTGCCAGCAGCTGGCAGGGGACCAAAAACATTCAGTACTTC